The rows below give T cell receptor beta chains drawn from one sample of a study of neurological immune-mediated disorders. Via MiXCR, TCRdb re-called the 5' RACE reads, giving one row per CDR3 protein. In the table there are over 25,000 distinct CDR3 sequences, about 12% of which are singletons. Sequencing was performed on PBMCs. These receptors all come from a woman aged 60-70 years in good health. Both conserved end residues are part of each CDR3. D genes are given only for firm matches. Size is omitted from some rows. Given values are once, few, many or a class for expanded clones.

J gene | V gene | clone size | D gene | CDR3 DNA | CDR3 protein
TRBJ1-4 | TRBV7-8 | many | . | TGTGCCAGCAGCTTAGCGGAGAGGAGGGCAACTAATGAAAAACTGTTTTTT | CASSLAERRATNEKLFF
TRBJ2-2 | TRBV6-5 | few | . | TGTGCCAGCAGTTACTCGAGACTAAAAACCGGGGAGCTGTTTTTT | CASSYSRLKTGELFF
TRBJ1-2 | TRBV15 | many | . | TGTGCCACCAGCAGAGACGCGAGTATAGTTAACTATGGCTACACCTTC | CATSRDASIVNYGYTF
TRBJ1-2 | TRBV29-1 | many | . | TGCAGCGCCGCCGCCCAGAGCATTGGCTACACCTTC | CSAAAQSIGYTF
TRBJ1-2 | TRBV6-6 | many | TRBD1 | TGTGCCAGCAGTCCACCCAGGACAGGGGGAGCTAACTATGGCTACACCTTC | CASSPPRTGGANYGYTF
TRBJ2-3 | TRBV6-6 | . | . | TGTGCCAGCAGTTACAGGGACTCCCCTGGGGATACGCGGTATTTT | CASSYRDSPGDTRYF
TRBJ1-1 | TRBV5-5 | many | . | TGTGCCAGCAGCTTGCCTGAGAGGCTCAGTCACACTGAAGCTTTCTTT | CASSLPERLSHTEAFF
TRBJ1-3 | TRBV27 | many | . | TGTGCCAGCAGTTTAAACGGGGTCGGAAACACCATATATTTT | CASSLNGVGNTIYF
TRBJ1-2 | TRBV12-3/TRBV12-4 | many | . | TGTGCCAGCAGTTTCCGTCAGGGTGCTTGGCATGGCTACACCTTC | CASSFRQGAWHGYTF
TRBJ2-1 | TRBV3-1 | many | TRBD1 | TGTGCCAGCAGCCACTGGGACAGGAGGAACAATGAGCAGTTCTTC | CASSHWDRRNNEQFF
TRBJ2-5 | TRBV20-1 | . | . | TGCAGTGCTTCTAACTCGGGACTTAACCAAGAGACCCAGTACTTC | CSASNSGLNQETQYF
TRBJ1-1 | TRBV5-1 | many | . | TGCGCCAGCAGCTTTCAGGGAACTGAAGCTTTCTTT | CASSFQGTEAFF
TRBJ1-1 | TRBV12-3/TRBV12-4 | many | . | TGTGCCAGCAGTTTTTGGCAGGGGAAGGGTAGGACTGAAGCTTTCTTT | CASSFWQGKGRTEAFF
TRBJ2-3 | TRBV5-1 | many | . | TGCGCCAGCAGCTTGATGACCGGGGGAACAGATACGCAGTATTTT | CASSLMTGGTDTQYF
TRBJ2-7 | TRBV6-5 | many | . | TGTGCCAGCAGTTACTATAGTGGCGAGCAGTACTTC | CASSYYSGEQYF
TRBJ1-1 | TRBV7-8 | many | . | TGTGCCAGCAGCGGCACCAATAAGAACACTGAAGCTTTCTTT | CASSGTNKNTEAFF
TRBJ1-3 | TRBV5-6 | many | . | TGTGCCAGCAGCTGGGGATTGACAGGCCTCTCTGGAAACACCATATATTTT | CASSWGLTGLSGNTIYF
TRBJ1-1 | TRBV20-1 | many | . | TGCAGTGCTAGAGATAAGGGGGTTACGAAAGCTTTCTTT | CSARDKGVTKAFF
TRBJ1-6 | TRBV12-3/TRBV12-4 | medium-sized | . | TGTGCCAGCACAAGGGCCAGGTGGAATTCACCCCTCCACTTT | CASTRARWNSPLHF
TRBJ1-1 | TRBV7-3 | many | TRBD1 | TGTGCCAGCAGCCCCTGGACAGGGATGAGGGGCACTGAAGCTTTCTTT | CASSPWTGMRGTEAFF
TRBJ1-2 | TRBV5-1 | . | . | TGCGCCAGCAGCACCGTACAGAGGGCCTTTGGCTACACCTTC | CASSTVQRAFGYTF